This T cell receptor beta chain emerged from a study of T cells in tuberculosis. Study background: T cells were selected with CD1B tetramers loaded with glucose monomycolate.

The CDR3 covers 16 residues. Germline V CDR1 and CDR2: SGHRS, YFSETQ. The ends lost 0 bases at V and 4 bases at J; junction bases unmatched: 7. Thawed, overnight-rested PBMC were stained with GMM-loaded CD1B tetramer, viability dye and anti-CD3, then sorted. C32 glucose monomycolate from Rhodococcus equi was loaded onto the CD1B tetramers. CD14-expressing monocytes were removed from PBMC before cryopreservation and sorting. Each donor contributed about 100,000 sorted tetramer-negative cells. Sequencing of TCR-alpha and TCR-beta chains was unpaired. TCRdb's copy holds only in-frame clones and misses some; the assay was immunoSEQ multiplex PCR. The sample holds roughly 61,000 clones, approximately 91% seen once.

The chain carries TRBV5-1 and TRBJ2-3, with 8 bases matching TRBD2. Sequenced input: CD1b-GMM tetramer-negative cells sorted from PBMCs. This clonotype was obtained from an adult woman with latent tuberculosis. In nucleotides, the CDR3 is TGCGCCAGCAGCTTGGAGTGGGCAGCGGGGGCAGATACGCAGTATTTT. This codes for CASSLEWAAGADTQYF. The full variable domain, rest sourced from reference TRBV5-1 and TRBJ2-3, is KAGVTQTPRYLIKTRGQQVTLSCSPISGHRSVSWYQQTPGQGLQFLFEYFSETQRNKGNFPGRFSGRQFSNSRSEMNVSTLELGDSALYLCASSLEWAAGADTQYFGPGTRLTVL.